A single sample gave rise to the 14 T cell receptor beta chains below, sequenced in a study of blood T cell repertoires in COVID-19. Sequencing used immunoSEQ multiplex PCR; TCRdb keeps in-frame clones, though not all of them. The sample records some 240,000 clones, approximately 88% being singletons. The sequencing input was peripheral blood. The receptors stem from a woman aged 70-85 years with COVID-19, enrolled during active disease.

The sample holds one count of this clone. The chain employs TRBV19 and TRBJ2-3; a weak D match, TRBD1 (6 bases). Per the germline V gene, CDR1 is LNHDA and CDR2 is SQIVND (reference sequence). The CDR3 has 17 amino acids. V was pared by 3 bases and J by 9 bases, with 25 bases between. CDR3 nucleotide sequence: TGTGCCAGTAGTATCGGCGGCAGAGCAGGAGGCAGGGGAACGCAGTATTTT. Amino acids: CASSIGGRAGGRGTQYF.

This chain links TRBV28 with TRBJ2-1; 12 bases map to TRBD1. There are 13 residues in the CDR3. Germline-derived CDR1 and CDR2 are MDHEN and SYDVKM. Losses at the gene ends were 3 bases for V and 12 bases for J; bases not matched to a gene: 3. The chain's CDR3 is CASSFGDRGLQFF. In DNA form, the CDR3 reads TGTGCCAGCAGTTTTGGGGACAGGGGGCTGCAGTTCTTC.

The chain links TRBV3-1 (or the pseudogene TRBV3-2) to TRBJ1-5; D call uncertain. The CDR3 has 14 residues. CDR1 is LGHDT, CDR2 YNNKEL, per germline (reference sequence). Trimming left V 1 base short and J 3 bases short, with 7 bases between. In DNA form, the CDR3 reads TGTGCCAGCAGCCAAGGGAGGTACAATCAGCCCCAGCATTTT. It translates to CASSQGRYNQPQHF.

This chain connects TRBV7-2 to TRBJ2-3; 9 positions agree with TRBD1. Germline V gives CDR1 SGHTA, CDR2 FQGNSA. V lost 2 bases and J lost 6; bases outside the gene matches: 9. This CDR3 has 16 residues. CDR3 sequence (DNA): TGTGCCAGCAGCTTAAAACCGGGACAGGGAGTTGATACGCAGTATTTT. It translates to CASSLKPGQGVDTQYF.

V and J are TRBV11-3 and TRBJ2-1, with 8 bases lining up with TRBD1. After removal of 5 bases from V and 0 bases from J, the junction contained 3 bases not matched to a gene. This CDR3 has 15 amino acids. The germline gives CDR1 SGHNT, CDR2 YENEEA. CDR3 sequence reads: CASSPDRGSYNEQFF. The CDR3 nucleotides are TGTGCCAGCAGCCCAGACAGGGGCTCCTACAATGAGCAGTTCTTC.

The CDR3 DNA follows: TGTGCCAGCAGGAGCAGTCTAGCGAGTTACAATGAGCAGTTCTTC. The encoded protein is CASRSSLASYNEQFF. V is TRBV5-5 and J is TRBJ2-1; tentative D call: TRBD2 (6 bases). The CDR3 consists of 15 residues. Trimming shortened V by 5 bases and J by 4 bases, and 16 bases separated the two germline ends. Germline V gene data show CDR1 as SGHKS and CDR2 as YYEKEE (reference sequence).

As for this clone: The sample has other DNA sequences that encode this CDR3 too. The chain combines TRBV28 with TRBJ1-2; D unclear. Trimming took 1 base from V and 5 from J, leaving 5 bases between them. The CDR3 contains 12 residues. Per germline, CDR1 MDHEN and CDR2 SYDVKM. In nucleotides, the CDR3 is TGTGCCAGCAGTTTATTGAGGTATGGCTACACCTTC. Amino acid sequence: CASSLLRYGYTF.

Note on this clone: One end of the junction fails to match germline, which may point to a read error. Other DNA sequences from this sample encode an identical CDR3 as well. This chain uses TRBV5-4 with TRBJ2-1, with 10 positions matching TRBD1. The CDR3 spans 15 residues. Per the germline V gene, CDR1 is SGHNT and CDR2 is YYREEE (reference sequence). CDR3 bases: TGTGCCAGCAGTTTGGACAGGGGGATACACAATGAGCAGTTCTTC. Its translation: CASSLDRGIHNEQFF.

In DNA form, the CDR3 reads TGTGCCAGCGTCACAAGCGGGAGCAATGAGCAGTTCTTC. Its translation is CASVTSGSNEQFF. The chain couples TRBV11-2 to TRBJ2-1, with TRBD2 identical over 8 bases. CDR3 length: 13 amino acids. Germline V gives CDR1 SGHAT, CDR2 FQNNGV. The trim removed 8 bases at V and 6 bases at J, leaving 6 bases unmatched.

This clone has a single count. The chain employs TRBV28 and TRBJ1-5; a possible D gene is TRBD1 (5 bases). CDR3 length equals 14 residues. The germline V gene has CDR1 MDHEN and CDR2 SYDVKM. V lost 3 bases, J lost 8 bases, and 14 bases lay in between. The CDR3 loop is CASSLTQGLKPQHF. In nucleotides, the CDR3 is TGTGCCAGCAGTTTGACCCAGGGTCTCAAGCCCCAGCATTTT.

The rearrangement links TRBV10-3 to TRBJ2-1, with D unclear. Germline CDR1 reads ENHRY; CDR2 reads SYGVKD. The V gene lost 8 bases and the J gene lost 0 bases, with 14 bases spanning the gap. This CDR3 has 15 amino acids. CDR3: CAIQARPSSYNEQFF. CDR3 sequence (DNA): TGTGCCATCCAAGCGCGGCCCAGCTCCTACAATGAGCAGTTCTTC.

This clone was picked up one time. The chain employs TRBV25-1 and TRBJ2-5; D remains ambiguous. The CDR3 covers 13 residues. Germline V CDR1 and CDR2: MGHDK, SYGVNS. Deletions cut 6 bases from V and 1 base from J, with 9 bases between. The CDR3 here is CASSLTLQETQYF. DNA of the CDR3: TGTGCCAGCAGCCTGACACTCCAAGAGACCCAGTACTTC.

The DNA of the CDR3 is TGCGCCAGCAGCTTCACGTACATCAGGGCGCAGAATGAGCAGTTCTTC. Amino acid sequence: CASSFTYIRAQNEQFF. V usage is TRBV5-1 and J usage is TRBJ2-1, with D possibly being TRBD1 (5 bases). Germline values: CDR1 SGHRS, CDR2 YFSETQ. The CDR3 runs to 16 residues. V dropped 2 bases and J dropped 7 bases, with 19 bases sitting between them.

The V and J genes are TRBV6-5 and TRBJ1-3, with TRBD1 matching over 8 bases. V dropped 7 bases and J dropped 4; count of bases not matched to a gene: 6. The CDR3 sequence is 14 residues long. Germline V lookup: CDR1 MNHEY, CDR2 SVGAGI. CDR3 sequence (DNA): TGTGCCAGCATCCTGGACAGGGTCGGAAACACCATATATTTT. Amino acids: CASILDRVGNTIYF.